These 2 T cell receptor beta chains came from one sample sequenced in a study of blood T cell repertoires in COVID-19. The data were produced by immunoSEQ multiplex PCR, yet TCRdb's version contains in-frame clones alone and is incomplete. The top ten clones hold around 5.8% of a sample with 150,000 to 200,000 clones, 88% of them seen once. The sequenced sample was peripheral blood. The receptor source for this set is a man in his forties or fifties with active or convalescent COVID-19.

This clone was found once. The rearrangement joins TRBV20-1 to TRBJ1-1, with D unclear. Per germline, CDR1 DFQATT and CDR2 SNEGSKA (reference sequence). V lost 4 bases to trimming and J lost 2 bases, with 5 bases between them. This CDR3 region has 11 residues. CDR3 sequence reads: CSAIRNTEAFF. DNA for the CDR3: TGCAGTGCTATTAGAAACACTGAAGCTTTCTTT.

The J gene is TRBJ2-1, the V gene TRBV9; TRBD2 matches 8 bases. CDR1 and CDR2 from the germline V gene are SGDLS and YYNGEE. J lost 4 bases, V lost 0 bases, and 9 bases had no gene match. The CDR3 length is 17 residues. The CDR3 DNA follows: TGTGCCAGCAGCGTAGGTAGCTTGAGCGGGAGTTACAATGAGCAGTTCTTC. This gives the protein CASSVGSLSGSYNEQFF.